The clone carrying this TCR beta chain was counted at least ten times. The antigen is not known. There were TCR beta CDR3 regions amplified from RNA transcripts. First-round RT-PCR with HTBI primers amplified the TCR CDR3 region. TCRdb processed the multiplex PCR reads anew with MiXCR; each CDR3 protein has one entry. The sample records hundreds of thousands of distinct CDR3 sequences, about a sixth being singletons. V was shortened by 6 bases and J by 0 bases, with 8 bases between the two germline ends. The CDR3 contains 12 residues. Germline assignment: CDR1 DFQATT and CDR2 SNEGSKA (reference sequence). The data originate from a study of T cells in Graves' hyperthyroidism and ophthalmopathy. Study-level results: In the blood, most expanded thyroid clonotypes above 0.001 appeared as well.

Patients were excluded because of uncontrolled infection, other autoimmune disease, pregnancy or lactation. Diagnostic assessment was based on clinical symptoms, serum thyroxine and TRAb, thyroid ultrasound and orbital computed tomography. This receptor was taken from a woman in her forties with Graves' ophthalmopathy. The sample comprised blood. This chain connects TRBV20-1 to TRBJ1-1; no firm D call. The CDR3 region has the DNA TGCAGTGCCGAGCTCATGAACACTGAAGCTTTCTTT. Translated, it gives CSAELMNTEAFF.